This TCR beta chain is from a study of OX40 agonist ivuxolimab in advanced cancers. Study overall: Earlier treatment with anti-PD-1, anti-PD-L1 or anti-CTLA-4 was permitted, and 35% to 45% had received some.

Measured with immunoSEQ multiplex PCR; TCRdb has only the in-frame clones, and not every one. The repertoire consists of approximately 28,000 clones, with about 87% occurring once and the leading ten covering approximately 19%. Germline CDR1 LNHDA, CDR2 SQIVND (reference sequence). The CDR3 length is 16 residues. V dropped 3 bases and J dropped 3; count of bases not matched to a gene: 8. The sequence was collected from an adult with an advanced solid tumor such as melanoma, head and neck, liver or kidney cancer. V and J are TRBV19 and TRBJ1-2; 9 bases match TRBD1. Sequenced material: CD4+ or CD8+ T cells sorted from blood, taken in a trial of the OX40 agonist ivuxolimab. CDR3 DNA sequence: TGTGCCAGTAGTATGGCCCCCGACAGGGGGTACTATGGCTACACCTTC. Translating it yields CASSMAPDRGYYGYTF. Supplemented by reference TRBV19 and TRBJ1-2, the full variable domain reads DGGITQSPKYLFRKEGQNVTLSCEQNLNHDAMYWYRQDPGQGLRLIYYSQIVNDFQKGDIAEGYSVSREKKESFPLTVTSAQKNPTAFYLCASSMAPDRGYYGYTFGSGTRLTVV.